These T cell receptor beta chains were read from a single sample in a study of blood T cell repertoires in COVID-19. This table comes from immunoSEQ multiplex PCR, and its TCRdb copy is limited to in-frame clones, with some not included. The sample contains 140,000 to 150,000 clones, about 80% of which appear only once. Sequenced sample: peripheral blood. All receptors come from a man in his 70s who had recovered from COVID-19. The CDR3 runs from the conserved cysteine through the conserved F or W. Each record gives: V gene, J gene, CDR3 protein.

V: TRBV6-1
J: TRBJ1-2
CDR3: CASSEAQGARGYTF

V: TRBV10-2
J: TRBJ2-7
CDR3: CASRKTAGGTYEQYF

V: TRBV3-1/TRBV3-2
J: TRBJ2-7
CDR3: CASSQLVRAGAYEQYF

V: TRBV7-9
J: TRBJ1-2
CDR3: CASSSSPGQKDYGYTF

V: TRBV5-1
J: TRBJ1-2
CDR3: CASSLIGQVQAGYTF

V: TRBV12-3/TRBV12-4
J: TRBJ2-1
CDR3: CASRLYNEQFF

V: TRBV5-4
J: TRBJ2-3
CDR3: CASSQPNGGYTQYF

V: TRBV5-1
J: TRBJ2-1
CDR3: CASSLAGTRGFNEQFF

V: TRBV7-8
J: TRBJ2-7
CDR3: CASSSRTGSSYEQYF

V: TRBV7-9
J: TRBJ2-7
CDR3: CASSPLLVHEQYF

V: TRBV7-9
J: TRBJ1-5
CDR3: CASSRDTLNQPQHF

V: TRBV3-1/TRBV3-2
J: TRBJ2-7
CDR3: CASSPWTDSSYEQYF

V: TRBV19
J: TRBJ2-1
CDR3: CASRLLTGRTSGSPNEQFF

V: TRBV3-1/TRBV3-2
J: TRBJ2-7
CDR3: CASSQGRVGLADYEQYF

V: TRBV10-3
J: TRBJ2-1
CDR3: CAISESRESYEQFF

V: TRBV18
J: TRBJ1-6
CDR3: CASSTAGVSYNSPLHF

V: TRBV29-1
J: TRBJ2-7
CDR3: CSVIRGNYEQYF

V: TRBV30
J: TRBJ1-5
CDR3: CAWSPMGQGDQPQHF

V: TRBV29-1
J: TRBJ2-6
CDR3: CSVRLPSSGANVLTF

V: TRBV29-1
J: TRBJ1-2
CDR3: CSVTKSRGDGYTF

V: TRBV20-1
J: TRBJ1-1
CDR3: CSASQGGSFDSTEAFF

V: TRBV4-1
J: TRBJ1-5
CDR3: CASSQQGNQPQHF

V: TRBV4-3
J: TRBJ2-5
CDR3: CASSQGTKTEETQYF

V: TRBV6-2/TRBV6-3
J: TRBJ2-1
CDR3: CASSYFPGTSAYNEQFF

V: TRBV4-1
J: TRBJ1-1
CDR3: CASSLDFGTGSEAFF

V: TRBV4-1
J: TRBJ2-2
CDR3: CASSQGARTGELFF

V: TRBV6-5
J: TRBJ2-1
CDR3: CASSPPGSGYNEQFF

V: TRBV3-1/TRBV3-2
J: TRBJ2-1
CDR3: CASSQGDRAVF

V: TRBV7-8
J: TRBJ1-2
CDR3: CASSEFGQGVYGYTF

V: TRBV4-2
J: TRBJ1-3
CDR3: CASSPWGDLAGNTIYF

V: TRBV7-8
J: TRBJ2-7
CDR3: CASSSEDRTSYEQYF

V: TRBV7-8
J: TRBJ1-4
CDR3: CASRPEVGAYEKLFF

V: TRBV29-1
J: TRBJ1-1
CDR3: CSAETGMNTEAFF

V: TRBV24-1
J: TRBJ2-2
CDR3: CATSDPRGAAGELFF

V: TRBV18
J: TRBJ1-2
CDR3: CASSPAGGGTHYGYTF

V: TRBV3-1/TRBV3-2
J: TRBJ2-3
CDR3: CASSQDWGLAADTQYF

V: TRBV6-5
J: TRBJ2-2
CDR3: CASRSGRANTGELFF

V: TRBV12-2
J: TRBJ2-3
CDR3: CASRFPGQGRTEGAGGLTDTQYF

V: TRBV6-5
J: TRBJ2-7
CDR3: CASSNLLLTYEQYF

V: TRBV4-3
J: TRBJ2-1
CDR3: CASSLGELNEQFF

V: TRBV4-1
J: TRBJ1-2
CDR3: CASSPGQGDYGYTF

V: TRBV19
J: TRBJ2-7
CDR3: CASSSQGFWEQYF

V: TRBV7-2
J: TRBJ1-2
CDR3: CASSFFGVGDYGYTF

V: TRBV28
J: TRBJ2-3
CDR3: CASSPPAGLAGASTDTQYF

V: TRBV3-1/TRBV3-2
J: TRBJ2-5
CDR3: CASSQWERQETQYF

V: TRBV19
J: TRBJ1-5
CDR3: CASSIGTGGYQPQHF

V: TRBV19
J: TRBJ2-1
CDR3: CASSTWTGPSYNEQFF

V: TRBV21-1
J: TRBJ2-3
CDR3: CASSTGFSCTDTQYF

V: TRBV2
J: TRBJ2-5
CDR3: CASSESFSGSLYF

V: TRBV7-2
J: TRBJ2-1
CDR3: CASRFSGRASLNEQFF

V: TRBV29-1
J: TRBJ2-7
CDR3: CSVEAGGYEQYF

V: TRBV7-9
J: TRBJ2-2
CDR3: CASTSWTGNTGELFF

V: TRBV29-1
J: TRBJ2-1
CDR3: CSVEPYNEQFF